What follows are 21 T cell receptor beta chains derived from one specimen sequenced in a study of beta chain features in type 1 diabetes. Overall study findings and caveats: Moderately but significantly shorter TCRB CDR3s were found in Type 1 diabetes patients in all four CD4+ subsets.

Expressed TCRB transcripts were sequenced after all isolated RNA was converted to cDNA. Only in-frame clones appear in the TCRdb table, and some are missing; sequencing was by immunoSEQ multiplex PCR. The profile shows over 200,000 clones, under 13% of them singletons. No cognate antigen is known for these TCRs. Sequenced: naive CD4+ T cells from blood. The source of these receptors is a man aged 25-45 years with type 1 diabetes.

This clone was found a few times. This sequence joins TRBV9 and TRBJ1-2; D remains unclear. The length of the CDR3 is 12 residues. Germline loops: CDR1 SGDLS, CDR2 YYNGEE. V was trimmed by 4 bases and J by 8 bases, leaving 12 bases between them. This chain's CDR3 is CASSTPGKGYTF. The CDR3 region has the DNA TGTGCCAGCAGCACCCCCGGGAAGGGCTACACCTTC. The full variable domain, in which reference TRBV9 and TRBJ1-2 provide the parts outside the CDR3, is DSGVTQTPKHLITATGQRVTLRCSPRSGDLSVYWYQQSLDQGLQFLIQYYNGEERAKGNILERFSAQQFPDLHSELNLSSLELGDSALYFCASSTPGKGYTFGSGTRLTVV.

This clone was picked up a small number of times. V usage is TRBV15 and J usage is TRBJ1-5, with no clear D. V was trimmed by 0 bases and J by 0 bases, leaving 6 bases between them. Germline loops: CDR1 LNHNV, CDR2 YYDKDF (reference sequence). The CDR3 loop spans 15 amino acids. The DNA of the CDR3 is TGTGCCACCAGCAGAGATCGGTATAGCAATCAGCCCCAGCATTTT. Translated, it gives CATSRDRYSNQPQHF.

About this clone itself: Other DNA sequences in the sample encode the same CDR3. The chain employs TRBV18 and TRBJ2-7, with 8 bases lining up with TRBD1. CDR1 KGHSH and CDR2 LQKENI come from the germline V gene. This CDR3 contains 13 residues. Unmatched junction bases numbered 2, after V lost 3 bases and J lost 4 bases. CDR3 in DNA: TGTGCCAGCTCACCCCAGGGGGCATACGAGCAGTACTTC. Protein sequence: CASSPQGAYEQYF.

This clone was counted a few times. The V and J genes are TRBV14 and TRBJ2-7; 10 nucleotides line up with TRBD1. This CDR3 spans 12 amino acids. The J segment lost 11 bases and the V segment lost 4 bases, leaving 5 bases of the junction unmatched. Per the germline V gene, CDR1 is SGHDN and CDR2 is FVKESK. Here the CDR3 reads CASSPGTGVEYF. DNA of the CDR3: TGTGCCAGCAGCCCAGGGACAGGGGTGGAGTACTTC.

This clone has a handful of counts. The J gene is TRBJ2-3, the V gene TRBV15; D remains ambiguous. Trimming stripped 6 bases from V and 0 bases from J, with 16 bases between. Germline V gene lookup returns CDR1 LNHNV and CDR2 YYDKDF (reference sequence). This CDR3 spans 16 amino acids. The CDR3 nucleotides read TGTGCCACCAGTATCGAGGCGCATACTAGCACAGATACGCAGTATTTT. Protein sequence: CATSIEAHTSTDTQYF. Complete variable domain (other parts from reference TRBV15 and TRBJ2-3): DAMVIQNPRYQVTQFGKPVTLSCSQTLNHNVMYWYQQKSSQAPKLLFHYYDKDFNNEADTPDNFQSRRPNTSFCFLDIRSPGLGDTAMYLCATSIEAHTSTDTQYFGPGTRLTVL.

This clone was seen a few times. The J gene is TRBJ2-2, the V gene TRBV18; D possibly corresponds to TRBD2 (5 bases). V was pared by 2 bases and J by 7 bases, with 8 bases between. Germline CDR1 KGHSH, CDR2 LQKENI. This CDR3 is 13 amino acids long. The chain's CDR3 is CASSPGGGGELFF. The CDR3 DNA reads TGTGCCAGCTCACCAGGAGGTGGCGGGGAGCTGTTTTTT.

J is TRBJ2-1 and V is TRBV5-1, with 8 positions matching TRBD2. Trimming took 6 bases from V and 8 from J; bases not matched to a gene: 16. The CDR3 totals 16 residues. Germline V gene data show CDR1 as SGHRS and CDR2 as YFSETQ. This CDR3 reads CASTPSGGGGLYEQFF. The CDR3 DNA is TGCGCCAGCACCCCCTCCGGGGGGGGAGGCTTGTATGAGCAGTTCTTC. The full variable domain, completed using reference TRBV5-1 and TRBJ2-1, is KAGVTQTPRYLIKTRGQQVTLSCSPISGHRSVSWYQQTPGQGLQFLFEYFSETQRNKGNFPGRFSGRQFSNSRSEMNVSTLELGDSALYLCASTPSGGGGLYEQFFGPGTRLTVL.

A few counts support this clone. The V gene is TRBV6-5, the J gene TRBJ2-5; 8 bases match TRBD1. CDR3 length: 14 amino acids. The trim removed 9 bases at V and 1 base at J, leaving 7 bases unmatched. The germline gives CDR1 MNHEY, CDR2 SVGAGI. CDR3 sequence: CASNPQGAQETQYF. CDR3 DNA: TGTGCCAGTAATCCGCAGGGGGCCCAAGAGACCCAGTACTTC.

This chain uses TRBV2 with TRBJ1-2; 8 bases align to TRBD1. The V gene's germline CDR1 is SNHLY and CDR2 FYNNEI. V shed 4 bases and J 7 bases; nucleotides not matched to a gene: 11. CDR3 length: 15 residues. CDR3 sequence reads: CASSGAGGAFIGYTF. CDR3 nucleotide sequence: TGTGCCAGCAGTGGGGCAGGGGGCGCTTTCATTGGCTACACCTTC.

This clone has just a few counts. The V and J genes are TRBV10-3 and TRBJ1-2; 8 bases are a match to TRBD1. This CDR3 region has 11 residues. V dropped 10 bases and J dropped 7; count of bases not matched to a gene: 5. Germline loops: CDR1 ENHRY, CDR2 SYGVKD. The CDR3 reads CATYDRGGYTF. CDR3 in DNA: TGTGCCACATACGACAGGGGTGGCTACACCTTC.

The V call is TRBV29-1, the J call TRBJ2-2, with 7 bases matching TRBD1. Trimming at V came to 7 bases and at J to 0 bases, leaving 8 bases not matched to a gene. The CDR3 contains 15 residues. The germline CDR1 and CDR2 sequences are SQVTM and ANQGSEA. This CDR3 reads CSARGTAANTGELFF. The CDR3 DNA reads as TGCAGCGCCAGGGGGACAGCCGCGAACACCGGGGAGCTGTTTTTT.

This chain uses TRBV7-2 with TRBJ2-4, with D unresolved. Trimming stripped 6 bases from V and 5 bases from J, with 11 bases between. From germline, CDR1 is SGHTA and CDR2 FQGNSA. The CDR3 sequence is 13 residues long. Here the CDR3 reads CASSPGLENIQYF. Here the CDR3 DNA reads TGTGCCAGCAGTCCCGGTTTGGAAAACATTCAGTACTTC.

The V and J genes are TRBV28 and TRBJ1-2; 7 bases match TRBD1. Trimming cost V 5 bases and J 2 bases; bases outside gene matches: 5. The CDR3 length is 14 residues. Germline CDR1 and CDR2: MDHEN and SYDVKM. The CDR3 bases are TGTGCCAGCAGTAGGGACAGACTAAACTATGGCTACACCTTC. The encoded protein is CASSRDRLNYGYTF.

This chain uses TRBV4-1 with TRBJ1-2; a weak D match, TRBD1 (6 bases). V dropped 0 bases and J dropped 4 bases, with 12 bases sitting between them. The CDR3 is 15 residues long. In germline, CDR1 is MGHRA, CDR2 YSYEKL. The CDR3 region has the DNA TGCGCCAGCAGCCAAGAGAAACAGGGATCCTATGGCTACACCTTC. This sequence encodes CASSQEKQGSYGYTF.

A few counts support this clone. The CDR3 reads CASSSSSATGLGEQYF. The CDR3 nucleotides are TGTGCCAGCAGTTCCTCCTCCGCGACAGGTCTCGGCGAGCAGTACTTC. This sequence joins TRBV28 and TRBJ2-7; tentative D call: TRBD1 (6 bases). The length of the CDR3 is 16 residues. Germline V lookup: CDR1 MDHEN, CDR2 SYDVKM. Trimming cost V 4 bases and J 6 bases, with 22 bases left between them.

In DNA form, the CDR3 reads TGTGCCAGCTCAGACGGAGGGGCTGTGGCCAAAAACATTCAGTACTTC. It codes for CASSDGGAVAKNIQYF. The chain couples TRBV18 to TRBJ2-4, with a tentative D call TRBD2 (6 bases). CDR3 length: 16 amino acids. The germline V gene has CDR1 KGHSH and CDR2 LQKENI. Trimming pared 5 bases from V and 1 base from J, leaving 15 bases between.

This rearrangement joins TRBV4-2 to TRBJ1-2; 10 nucleotides match TRBD1. Trimming removed 0 bases from V and 4 bases from J; junction bases left unmatched: 2. The CDR3 runs 15 residues. CDR1 and CDR2 from the germline V gene are LGHNA and YNFKEQ. The CDR3 reads CASSQDGDRGYGYTF. CDR3 bases: TGTGCCAGCAGCCAAGATGGGGACAGGGGCTATGGCTACACCTTC.

The chain recombines TRBV9 with TRBJ1-4; 7 nucleotides match TRBD1. CDR3 length equals 15 residues. V lost 3 bases to trimming and J lost 8 bases; unmatched junction nucleotides: 10. Germline V gene lookup returns CDR1 SGDLS and CDR2 YYNGEE. In DNA form, the CDR3 reads TGTGCCAGCAGCGCGTCGACAGGGAATAGGGAAAAACTGTTTTTT. Encoded protein: CASSASTGNREKLFF.

This clone was seen a handful of times. V usage is TRBV29-1 and J usage is TRBJ2-1; D is possibly TRBD2 (7 bases). This CDR3 comprises 22 residues. V was cut by 4 bases and J by 8 bases, with 42 bases left in between. Germline-derived CDR1 and CDR2 are SQVTM and ANQGSEA. For the CDR3, the DNA is TGCAGCGTTGTTATCTGGGGGGGGGCGACGACCGACCGACGCAACGGGGACGATGAGCAGTTCTTC. It yields the protein CSVVIWGGATTDRRNGDDEQFF.

V usage is TRBV4-1 and J usage is TRBJ1-1, with 9 bases aligning to TRBD1. V was pared by 4 bases and J by 6 bases, with 12 bases of the junction left unmatched. The CDR3 runs 16 residues. CDR1 MGHRA and CDR2 YSYEKL come from the germline V gene. The CDR3: CASSRGSQGALAEAFF. DNA of the CDR3: TGCGCCAGCAGCCGGGGGTCACAGGGGGCGCTGGCTGAAGCTTTCTTT.

This sequence joins TRBV11-3 and TRBJ2-2; D is unresolved. CDR1 is SGHNT and CDR2 is YENEEA in the germline V gene. Deletions cut 0 bases from V and 5 bases from J, with 4 bases between. CDR3 size: 13 residues. CDR3 sequence: CASSLDGTGELFF. DNA of the CDR3: TGTGCCAGCAGCTTAGACGGGACCGGGGAGCTGTTTTTT.